This record covers a single T cell receptor (beta chain). Its antigen is unknown. The CDR3 runs to 13 residues. Germline V CDR1 and CDR2: GTSNPN, SVGIG (reference sequence). Trimming shortened V by 3 bases and J by 3 bases, and 12 bases separated the two germline ends. The PCR contained 60 Vbeta and 13 Jbeta primers. The method was immunoSEQ multiplex PCR; TCRdb's version includes in-frame clones alone and lacks a portion of them. The sample includes 65,000 or so clones, about 78% of them seen just once. This specimen comes from a study of cytomegalovirus exposure and HLA in healthy donors. Study results and caveats: Later on, an analysis tied 15,000 to 20,000 TCR beta sequences to HLA alleles at 0.05 false discovery rate. A previous analysis found most TCR beta V segments productive roughly 90% or roughly 30% of the time. Further analysis, carried out later, found HLA-associated TCR beta chains more clonally expanded than equally common other chains.

What was sequenced was PBMCs. The TCR comes from a girl aged 5-17 years in good health and CMV-seropositive. This chain links TRBV30 with TRBJ2-7, with a tentative D call TRBD2 (6 bases). CDR3 sequence: CAWRGGRYYEQYF. As DNA, the CDR3 is TGTGCCTGGAGGGGGGGTCGTTACTACGAGCAGTACTTC.